These T cell receptor beta chains were read from a single sample in a study of early T cells in non-severe SARS-CoV-2 infection. MiXCR was run by TCRdb on the 5' RACE reads, yielding one entry per CDR3 protein. Of some 87,000 distinct CDR3 sequences listed, 10% to 15% are singletons. Material for sequencing was whole blood. The origin of the receptors is an adult who was a healthcare worker with PCR-confirmed SARS-CoV-2 infection or an uninfected control (not recorded which). Both conserved end residues are part of each CDR3. D genes are given only for firm matches.

j_call: TRBJ1-1; d_call: .; v_call: TRBV21-1; cdr3_aa: CASSKGSRGTEAFF
j_call: TRBJ2-3; d_call: .; v_call: TRBV4-2; cdr3_aa: CASSQESGAGADTQYF
j_call: TRBJ2-7; d_call: .; v_call: TRBV18; cdr3_aa: CASSPALEGYEQYF
j_call: TRBJ2-3; d_call: .; v_call: TRBV6-2/TRBV6-3; cdr3_aa: CASSYQGGGADTQYF
j_call: TRBJ2-3; d_call: TRBD1; v_call: TRBV6-2/TRBV6-3; cdr3_aa: CASSQRGTGGLDTQYF
j_call: TRBJ2-6; d_call: TRBD1; v_call: TRBV28; cdr3_aa: CASSPPGTGGLVLTF
j_call: TRBJ1-2; d_call: TRBD1; v_call: TRBV7-9; cdr3_aa: CASSLPQGANYGYTF
j_call: TRBJ1-3; d_call: TRBD1; v_call: TRBV7-2; cdr3_aa: CASSLQGEAGNTIYF
j_call: TRBJ1-3; d_call: .; v_call: TRBV7-9; cdr3_aa: CASSLRGTANSGNTIYF
j_call: TRBJ1-5; d_call: TRBD1; v_call: TRBV4-3; cdr3_aa: CASSQDFAQGANQPQHF
j_call: TRBJ1-5; d_call: TRBD1; v_call: TRBV10-3; cdr3_aa: CATTPDRDSQLQHF
j_call: TRBJ1-1; d_call: TRBD1; v_call: TRBV30; cdr3_aa: CAWTTGQGRTEAFF
j_call: TRBJ2-3; d_call: TRBD2; v_call: TRBV7-8; cdr3_aa: CASSLGGRTTDTQYF
j_call: TRBJ2-7; d_call: .; v_call: TRBV12-3/TRBV12-4; cdr3_aa: CASSKSYEQYF
j_call: TRBJ2-1; d_call: TRBD2; v_call: TRBV7-2; cdr3_aa: CASSPAGGRVLEQFF
j_call: TRBJ1-5; d_call: .; v_call: TRBV12-3/TRBV12-4; cdr3_aa: CASCRAQPQHF
j_call: TRBJ2-7; d_call: .; v_call: TRBV3-2; cdr3_aa: CASRTTGIRSYEQYF
j_call: TRBJ2-5; d_call: .; v_call: TRBV10-3; cdr3_aa: CAISEGQLAAQYF
j_call: TRBJ1-4; d_call: .; v_call: TRBV19; cdr3_aa: CASSITYAGANEKLFF
j_call: TRBJ2-1; d_call: TRBD2; v_call: TRBV6-5; cdr3_aa: CASSPGGVEQFF
j_call: TRBJ1-1; d_call: .; v_call: TRBV28; cdr3_aa: CASSLIAVGTPGGF
j_call: TRBJ2-2; d_call: TRBD1; v_call: TRBV12-3/TRBV12-4; cdr3_aa: CASSPTGANTGELFF
j_call: TRBJ2-7; d_call: TRBD1; v_call: TRBV19; cdr3_aa: CASSPQAQGISYEQYF
j_call: TRBJ2-2; d_call: .; v_call: TRBV9; cdr3_aa: CASSGSGELFF
j_call: TRBJ2-3; d_call: .; v_call: TRBV12-3/TRBV12-4; cdr3_aa: CASSSLRRTDTQYF
j_call: TRBJ1-6; d_call: .; v_call: TRBV2; cdr3_aa: CASSDGDYSPLHF
j_call: TRBJ2-7; d_call: TRBD1; v_call: TRBV3-1; cdr3_aa: CASSQGTGTYEQYF
j_call: TRBJ1-2; d_call: .; v_call: TRBV29-1; cdr3_aa: CSVGVGQSYGYTF
j_call: TRBJ1-5; d_call: .; v_call: TRBV20-1; cdr3_aa: CSAKGGNQPQHF
j_call: TRBJ1-4; d_call: .; v_call: TRBV20-1; cdr3_aa: CSVEQTTNEKLFF
j_call: TRBJ2-2; d_call: .; v_call: TRBV12-3/TRBV12-4; cdr3_aa: CASSPGGGNTGELFF
j_call: TRBJ1-4; d_call: .; v_call: TRBV21-1; cdr3_aa: CASSARTGGYEKLFF
j_call: TRBJ2-7; d_call: TRBD2; v_call: TRBV7-2; cdr3_aa: CASSLRPLGREPHEQYF
j_call: TRBJ1-1; d_call: .; v_call: TRBV12-3/TRBV12-4; cdr3_aa: CASSISTLNTEAFF
j_call: TRBJ2-3; d_call: .; v_call: TRBV12-5; cdr3_aa: CASGQDSTDTQYF
j_call: TRBJ2-2; d_call: TRBD1; v_call: TRBV20-1; cdr3_aa: CSATRQGIPGELFF
j_call: TRBJ2-1; d_call: .; v_call: TRBV12-3/TRBV12-4; cdr3_aa: CASSLERRSYNEQFF
j_call: TRBJ1-5; d_call: .; v_call: TRBV9; cdr3_aa: CASSPGGWQPQHF
j_call: TRBJ2-7; d_call: .; v_call: TRBV7-9; cdr3_aa: CASTRGSSYEQYF
j_call: TRBJ2-7; d_call: .; v_call: TRBV12-3/TRBV12-4; cdr3_aa: CASSLAQGYQYF
j_call: TRBJ1-1; d_call: .; v_call: TRBV3-1; cdr3_aa: CASSQGTLVAFF
j_call: TRBJ1-1; d_call: TRBD1; v_call: TRBV7-2; cdr3_aa: CASSLTTGGTEAFF
j_call: TRBJ2-1; d_call: TRBD2; v_call: TRBV5-1; cdr3_aa: CASSLRGAVWNEQFF
j_call: TRBJ2-3; d_call: .; v_call: TRBV7-7; cdr3_aa: CASSSERLDTQYF
j_call: TRBJ2-1; d_call: TRBD1; v_call: TRBV29-1; cdr3_aa: CSVAQGAAFNEQFF
j_call: TRBJ2-1; d_call: .; v_call: TRBV18; cdr3_aa: CASSPQTPGFSYNEQFF
j_call: TRBJ2-7; d_call: .; v_call: TRBV7-9; cdr3_aa: CASSPGSTEQYF
j_call: TRBJ1-1; d_call: TRBD1; v_call: TRBV19; cdr3_aa: CASMPGTGYTEAFF
j_call: TRBJ1-1; d_call: .; v_call: TRBV6-6; cdr3_aa: CASSYEGSTEAFF
j_call: TRBJ2-3; d_call: TRBD2; v_call: TRBV11-2; cdr3_aa: CASGQLAGETDTQYF
j_call: TRBJ2-1; d_call: TRBD2; v_call: TRBV6-2/TRBV6-3; cdr3_aa: CASHGTSGGLYNEQFF
j_call: TRBJ1-1; d_call: .; v_call: TRBV5-1; cdr3_aa: CASSSGDVAFF
j_call: TRBJ2-7; d_call: .; v_call: TRBV3-1; cdr3_aa: CASSQPQGEQYF